The 2 T cell receptor beta chains given below trace back to one sample, sequenced in a study of T cell changes during pregnancy in multiple sclerosis. The assay was immunoSEQ multiplex PCR, and TCRdb's table has in-frame clones only and misses some. Of around 57,000 clones in the sample, over 80% were seen once. Sequenced material: peripheral blood, taken in the first trimester of pregnancy. These receptor sequences come from a female donor in good health, enrolled as a control in a pregnancy study.

The CDR3 sequence is CASSLGLAGDHYEQYF. The DNA for the CDR3 is TGTGCCAGCAGCTTGGGACTAGCGGGGGATCATTACGAGCAGTACTTC. The J gene is TRBJ2-7, the V gene TRBV7-9, with 14 bases lining up with TRBD2. The CDR3 is 16 residues long. The trim removed 3 bases at V and 4 bases at J, leaving 5 bases unmatched. Germline-derived CDR1 and CDR2 are SEHNR and FQNEAQ (reference sequence).

In this sample, this clone turned up once. The chain is built from TRBV25-1 and TRBJ2-5, with 15 bases identical to TRBD2. The CDR3 length is 15 residues. J lost 3 bases, V lost 7 bases, and 3 bases had no gene match. The germline CDR1 and CDR2 sequences are MGHDK and SYGVNS. CDR3 region: CASMGTSGRKETQYF. The CDR3, as DNA: TGTGCCAGCATGGGGACTAGCGGGAGGAAAGAGACCCAGTACTTC.